The next 13 T cell receptor beta chains were all read from a single sample in a study of post-analysis software for immune sequencing data. Unique molecular identifiers were present in the TCR beta cDNA libraries. TCRdb used MiXCR to reprocess the PCR reads, holding one entry per CDR3 protein. Altogether 800,000 to 950,000 distinct CDR3 sequences are present, about 53% being singletons, with the ten largest covering under 6%. These receptors lack a known antigen. Regarding the study as a whole: The five TRBV segments detected at higher frequency in patients than in controls included TRBV5-6, TRBV5-1 and TRBV20-1.

The material sequenced was blood. Receptors were obtained from a girl aged 5 to 17 with multiple sclerosis.

The J gene is TRBJ2-1, the V gene TRBV7-3; TRBD2 might be the D (5 bases). Per the germline V gene, CDR1 is SGHTA and CDR2 is FQGTGA. Trimming removed 5 bases at V and 1 base at J, with 18 bases between. CDR3 size: 17 residues. Here the CDR3 reads CASSTHLGSPSYNEQFF. CDR3 DNA sequence: TGTGCCAGCAGCACACACCTAGGGAGTCCATCCTACAATGAGCAGTTCTTC. Filled out from reference TRBV7-3 and TRBJ2-1, the complete variable domain reads GAGVSQTPSNKVTEKGKYVELRCDPISGHTALYWYRQSLGQGPEFLIYFQGTGAADDSGLPNDRFFAVRPEGSVSTLKIQRTERGDSAVYLCASSTHLGSPSYNEQFFGPGTRLTVL.

This clonotype was seen a few times. The chain carries TRBV6-2 or TRBV6-3 and TRBJ2-4; TRBD1 is a possible D gene (6 bases). The DNA end is more similar to TRBJ2-7, so the J call may be wrong. Germline-derived CDR1 and CDR2 are MNHEY and SVGEGT. The CDR3 has 13 amino acids. The CDR3 DNA reads TGTGCCAGCAACGCCAGGGGACCTATCGAGCAGTACTTC. This sequence encodes CASNARGPIEQYF.

A few counts support this clonotype. This sequence joins TRBV20-1 and TRBJ2-7, with TRBD2 matching 7 bases. Unmatched junction bases numbered 2, after V lost 3 bases and J lost 3 bases. The CDR3 length is 12 residues. Per the germline V gene, CDR1 is DFQATT and CDR2 is SNEGSKA (reference sequence). The CDR3 protein is CSARGLIYEQYF. DNA for the CDR3: TGCAGTGCTAGGGGACTAATCTACGAGCAGTACTTC.

V is TRBV20-1 and J is TRBJ2-1, with TRBD2 matching over 7 bases. Germline lookup yields CDR1 DFQATT and CDR2 SNEGSKA (reference sequence). With 0 bases clipped from V and 4 bases from J, the junction kept 3 bases outside the gene matches. This CDR3 region has 14 residues. The CDR3 region has the DNA TGCAGTGCTAGAGAGGGGGAGGGATACAATGAGCAGTTCTTC. This encodes CSAREGEGYNEQFF.

This sequence joins TRBV7-9 and TRBJ1-5; no clear D. CDR1 and CDR2 from the germline V gene are SEHNR and FQNEAQ (reference sequence). Trimming took off 3 bases at V and 0 bases at J, with 9 bases between the two ends. The length of the CDR3 is 15 residues. The CDR3 is CASSLGSISNQPQHF. Written as DNA, the CDR3 is TGTGCCAGCAGCTTGGGGTCAATTAGCAATCAGCCCCAGCATTTT. Variable domain in full (rest from reference TRBV7-9 and TRBJ1-5): DTGVSQNPRHKITKRGQNVTFRCDPISEHNRLYWYRQTLGQGPEFLTYFQNEAQLEKSRLLSDRFSAERPKGSFSTLEIQRTEQGDSAMYLCASSLGSISNQPQHFGDGTRLSIL.

V gene TRBV20-1 combines with J gene TRBJ2-3, with 10 bases matching TRBD2. The CDR3 loop spans 15 amino acids. The germline V gene has CDR1 DFQATT and CDR2 SNEGSKA (reference sequence). V lost 5 bases, J lost 7 bases, and 12 bases stayed unmatched. CDR3 loop: CSAFDTLAGVYTQYF. CDR3 nucleotide sequence: TGCAGTGCTTTTGACACTCTAGCGGGGGTATATACGCAGTATTTT.

This clonotype has a single count. The chain has TRBV6-6 and TRBJ2-3; TRBD2 might be the D (6 bases). Per germline, CDR1 MNHNY and CDR2 SVGAGI (reference sequence). The V end was cut by 7 bases, the J end by 5 bases, with 19 bases between. The CDR3 has 15 residues. CDR3 sequence (DNA): TGTGCCAGCATGGAAGAGAGAGGAGGGATAGATACGCAGTATTTT. Amino acid sequence: CASMEERGGIDTQYF.

The chain links TRBV20-1 to TRBJ1-5, with 12 bases that match TRBD1. The CDR3 covers 13 residues. Germline lookup yields CDR1 DFQATT and CDR2 SNEGSKA (reference sequence). CDR3 residues: CSLGTGGLQPQHF. The CDR3 DNA sequence: TGCAGCCTAGGGACAGGGGGCCTTCAGCCCCAGCATTTT.

The chain links TRBV5-1 to TRBJ2-5; 9 bases fit TRBD1. The CDR3 runs to 16 residues. V shed 0 bases, J shed 11 bases, and the junction held 14 bases outside the gene matches. CDR1 and CDR2 from the germline V gene are SGHRS and YFSETQ. CDR3 bases: TGCGCCAGCAGCTTGGCCGGGACAGGGATTATCGGTGAGCAGTACTTC. Amino acids: CASSLAGTGIIGEQYF.

This chain joins TRBV5-1 and TRBJ2-7; tentatively, D is TRBD2 (5 bases). The V and J ends lost 3 bases and 0 bases respectively, with 22 bases between them. The length of the CDR3 is 18 residues. Germline CDR1 SGHRS, CDR2 YFSETQ. CDR3 protein: CASSSRYGVAKSSYEQYF. The CDR3, as DNA: TGCGCCAGCAGCTCAAGATACGGGGTGGCAAAGAGCTCCTACGAGCAGTACTTC.

This chain links TRBV20-1 with TRBJ2-7; TRBD1 matches at 7 bases. The CDR3 is 13 amino acids. V trimming: 3 bases; J trimming: 2 bases; junction bases outside the gene matches: 4. CDR1 and CDR2 from the germline V gene are DFQATT and SNEGSKA (reference sequence). CDR3 DNA sequence: TGCAGTGCTAGTAGGGGACAGCCCTACGAGCAGTACTTC. Translation gives CSASRGQPYEQYF.

J is TRBJ2-5 and V is TRBV10-3; D may match TRBD1 or TRBD2 (6 bases each). The end of the DNA fits TRBJ2-7 better, so the J call may be wrong. The length of the CDR3 is 13 residues. In germline, CDR1 is ENHRY, CDR2 SYGVKD. In DNA form, the CDR3 reads TGTGCCATCGGACTACAGGGAGACGGCGAGCAGTACTTC. It specifies CAIGLQGDGEQYF.

The rearrangement joins TRBV20-1 to TRBJ1-2; 8 nucleotides line up with TRBD1. Germline values: CDR1 DFQATT, CDR2 SNEGSKA (reference sequence). Trimming cost V 2 bases and J 4 bases; bases outside gene matches: 9. The CDR3 runs 15 residues. CDR3 DNA: TGCAGTGCTAGACCCCCACCTACAGGGGGCTATGGCTACACCTTC. Translating gives CSARPPPTGGYGYTF.